This T cell receptor (beta chain) was sequenced in a study of metastatic and nonmetastatic thyroid tumors. Study background: Across blood and tumor or nodule tissue, repertoires from malignant and benign thyroid patients were compared with one another.

Per the original methods: For papillary thyroid cancer, a distant-metastasis classifier was constructed from CDR3 differences observed across clinicopathological groups. Through MiXCR, TCRdb re-clonotyped the PCR reads. What appears here as the V and J calls and clone size reflects TCRdb's work, not the paper's. The sample contains about 20,000 clones, about 32% of which appear only once. In the case of this clone: Antigen: not known.

Every patient underwent thyroid surgery untreated. This CDR3 contains 15 residues. V was cut by 2 bases and J by 4 bases, with 12 bases left in between. The germline V gene encodes CDR1 KGHSH and CDR2 LQKENI. Overall study results and limits: Significantly higher TCR beta diversity was reportedly seen in malignant thyroid tumors than benign nodules, in blood and tumor.

Material: tumor tissue. The sequence derives from a male donor with papillary thyroid cancer or a benign thyroid nodule (not recorded which). Some clones in this sample may be carry-over from other donors' samples. This sequence joins TRBV18 and TRBJ1-5, with a tentative D call TRBD1 (5 bases). The CDR3 coding sequence is TGTGCCAGCTCACCAGAGAGTGGGGGTAATCAGCCCCAGCATTTT. Amino acid sequence: CASSPESGGNQPQHF.